This TCR beta chain was sequenced for a study of blood T cell repertoires in COVID-19. Background on the study: Collection of acute and convalescent COVID-19 samples took place in the United States, Italy and Spain. T cells, B-cell-depleted T cells, or PBMCs provided the cDNA or gDNA that served as material.

As originally analysed: Using reference gene primer amplification, nucleated cell counts were estimated. Using immunoSEQ multiplex PCR, the repertoire was profiled, and TCRdb retains in-frame clones only, with some absent. V and J calls and clone size come straight from that table; D and trimming were deduced from the DNA. The sample yields around 250,000 clones, about four fifths seen once. With V trimmed by 4 bases and J by 9 bases, 14 bases remained unmatched. Germline loops: CDR1 SGHRS, CDR2 YFSETQ. This CDR3 contains 16 residues. This clone was observed a handful of times. The material sequenced was peripheral blood. This rearrangement joins TRBV5-1 to TRBJ2-1; 9 bases agree with TRBD1. This receptor was identified in a woman between 40 and 55 years old who had recovered from COVID-19. The CDR3, as DNA: TGCGCCAGCAGCCTAGGACAGGGGATGCACACAATTGAGCAGTTCTTC. It codes for CASSLGQGMHTIEQFF.